One sample yielded the 27 T cell receptor beta chains listed below, sequenced in a study of cytotoxic CD8 clonotypes in ibrutinib-treated CLL. The assay was immunoSEQ multiplex PCR, and TCRdb's table has in-frame clones only and misses some. The table lists 110,000 to 150,000 clones, around 93% of them singletons. Sample: PBMCs, taken after 12 months of ibrutinib treatment. All receptors derive from a human donor with chronic lymphocytic leukemia.

This chain joins TRBV5-1 and TRBJ1-1; weak D call: TRBD1 (5 bases). This CDR3 is 12 amino acids long. Per the germline V gene, CDR1 is SGHRS and CDR2 is YFSETQ. V was trimmed by 0 bases and J by 7 bases, leaving 7 bases between them. CDR3 in amino acids: CASSLVGVEAFF. The CDR3 bases are TGCGCCAGCAGCTTGGTGGGGGTTGAAGCTTTCTTT.

The chain carries TRBV25-1 and TRBJ2-7, with TRBD1 matching 10 bases. The CDR3 totals 15 residues. Germline CDR1 is MGHDK and CDR2 is SYGVNS. V trimming: 1 base; J trimming: 6 bases; junction bases outside the gene matches: 6. The CDR3 is CASSELRQGAREQYF. The DNA for the CDR3 is TGTGCCAGCAGTGAATTGAGACAGGGGGCCCGCGAGCAGTACTTC.

V gene TRBV29-1 combines with J gene TRBJ2-7; D unresolved. CDR1 SQVTM and CDR2 ANQGSEA come from the germline V gene. Trimming shortened V by 6 bases and J by 4 bases, and 16 bases separated the two germline ends. This CDR3 is built from 13 residues. The CDR3 loop reads CSVRDGLNYEQYF. In DNA, the CDR3 is TGCAGCGTCCGTGACGGGCTAAATTACGAGCAGTACTTC.

The V and J genes are TRBV7-3 and TRBJ2-1; D possibly uses TRBD1 or TRBD2 (5 bases each). Trimming cost V 3 bases and J 4 bases, with 13 bases left between them. The CDR3 extends over 15 amino acids. Germline CDR1 and CDR2: SGHTA and FQGTGA. CDR3 DNA: TGTGCCAGCAGCTTGGGACGGGAAGCGTACAATGAGCAGTTCTTC. The encoded protein is CASSLGREAYNEQFF.

This clone was observed a single time. The junction differs from germline at one of its ends, possibly a read error. J is TRBJ2-5 and V is TRBV7-7; TRBD1 matches 7 bases. Per the germline V gene, CDR1 is SSHAT and CDR2 is FNYEAQ (reference sequence). The CDR3 consists of 15 residues. Written as DNA, the CDR3 is TGTGCTAGCAGCCCTCGGACAGGATCGCAAGAGACCCAGTACTTC. This codes for CASSPRTGSQETQYF.

DNA of the CDR3: TGTGCCAGCACCTCGAGGGGGTTTGGAACTGAAGCTTTCTTT. This encodes CASTSRGFGTEAFF. The V gene is TRBV27, the J gene TRBJ1-1, with D perhaps matching TRBD1 (6 bases). Germline V gene lookup returns CDR1 MNHEY and CDR2 SMNVEV (reference sequence). The CDR3 covers 14 residues. V was shortened by 7 bases and J by 5 bases, with 17 bases between the two germline ends.

V gene TRBV5-1 combines with J gene TRBJ1-2, with D uncertain. Trimming shortened V by 7 bases and J by 0 bases, and 16 bases separated the two germline ends. The CDR3 is 15 residues long. From germline, CDR1 is SGHRS and CDR2 YFSETQ. CDR3 loop: CASRERTDSNYGYTF. In DNA, the CDR3 is TGCGCCAGCCGGGAGAGGACGGATTCTAACTATGGCTACACCTTC.

The chain has TRBV6-6 and TRBJ1-1, with D unclear. Germline CDR1 MNHNY, CDR2 SVGAGI (reference sequence). This CDR3 spans 14 amino acids. V lost 4 bases, J lost 5 bases, and 14 bases lay in between. In DNA form, the CDR3 reads TGTGCCAGCAGTTTGGACGGCCTGGAGACTGAAGCTTTCTTT. This gives the protein CASSLDGLETEAFF.

The chain carries TRBV5-1 and TRBJ1-1, with D hard to call. Trimming stripped 4 bases from V and 4 bases from J, with 11 bases between. This CDR3 contains 13 residues. CDR1 SGHRS and CDR2 YFSETQ come from the germline V gene. DNA of the CDR3: TGCGCCAGCAGCCCGAACGGAGGCACTGAAGCTTTCTTT. As protein: CASSPNGGTEAFF. Full variable domain (missing parts from reference TRBV5-1 and TRBJ1-1): KAGVTQTPRYLIKTRGQQVTLSCSPISGHRSVSWYQQTPGQGLQFLFEYFSETQRNKGNFPGRFSGRQFSNSRSEMNVSTLELGDSALYLCASSPNGGTEAFFGQGTRLTVV.

This clone was recorded only once. The chain has TRBV9 and TRBJ2-2, with TRBD2 matching over 8 bases. V trimming: 0 bases; J trimming: 7 bases; junction bases outside the gene matches: 5. Germline lookup yields CDR1 SGDLS and CDR2 YYNGEE. This CDR3 spans 15 amino acids. In nucleotides, the CDR3 is TGTGCCAGCAGCGTAGCGGGACTAGGGGGCGGGGAGCTGTTTTTT. Its protein is CASSVAGLGGGELFF.

The chain joins TRBV27 to TRBJ2-1, with TRBD1 as a possible D gene (6 bases). The CDR3 has 15 amino acids. CDR1 and CDR2 from the germline V gene are MNHEY and SMNVEV (reference sequence). Trimming took 3 bases from V and 0 from J, leaving 9 bases between them. The CDR3 here is CASSLLGGSYNEQFF. CDR3 bases: TGTGCCAGCAGTTTGCTAGGGGGCTCCTACAATGAGCAGTTCTTC.

The gene calls are TRBV10-2 and TRBJ1-1, with TRBD1 matching over 9 bases. V shed 11 bases and J 0 bases; nucleotides not matched to a gene: 13. This CDR3 comprises 16 residues. Germline V gene data show CDR1 as WSHSY and CDR2 as SAAADI. In nucleotides, the CDR3 is TGCGCCTCCCGCCGGGACAGGGATTCTATGAACACTGAAGCTTTCTTT. It is translated as CASRRDRDSMNTEAFF.

This clone was recorded many times. The rearrangement joins TRBV27 to TRBJ1-2; D perhaps matches TRBD1 (5 bases). Germline loops: CDR1 MNHEY, CDR2 SMNVEV (reference sequence). V lost 2 bases to trimming and J lost 9 bases, with 13 bases between them. The CDR3 loop spans 13 amino acids. The CDR3 spells CASSLNSGTSYTF. CDR3 sequence (DNA): TGTGCCAGCAGTTTAAATTCAGGGACGAGCTACACCTTC.

V is TRBV27 and J is TRBJ2-3; 7 bases map to TRBD2. This CDR3 is built from 15 residues. Germline V gene sequence: CDR1 MNHEY, CDR2 SMNVEV (reference sequence). Germline trimming cut 5 bases from V and 0 bases from J; bases unmatched to any gene: 5. CDR3: CASSVGRASTDTQYF. CDR3 sequence (DNA): TGTGCCAGCAGTGTAGGGAGGGCCAGCACAGATACGCAGTATTTT.

The rearrangement joins TRBV29-1 to TRBJ1-5; TRBD1 might be the D (5 bases). CDR3 length: 13 amino acids. Trimming stripped 6 bases from V and 2 bases from J, with 11 bases between. Germline CDR1 reads SQVTM; CDR2 reads ANQGSEA. CDR3 in DNA: TGCAGCGTGAAGGGGAGAGGCAATCAGCCCCAGCATTTT. Amino acid sequence: CSVKGRGNQPQHF.

The chain employs TRBV27 and TRBJ2-2; D gene unclear. V was cut by 6 bases and J by 0 bases, with 8 bases left in between. The germline gives CDR1 MNHEY, CDR2 SMNVEV (reference sequence). The CDR3 is 14 residues long. The CDR3 coding sequence is TGTGCCAGCAGACTCCGGGCGAACACCGGGGAGCTGTTTTTT. Translated, it gives CASRLRANTGELFF.

The CDR3 loop is CASSPPRTGNTGELFF. For the CDR3, the DNA is TGTGCCAGCTCACCACCCCGGACAGGGAACACCGGGGAGCTGTTTTTT. The chain employs TRBV18 and TRBJ2-2; 7 nucleotides line up with TRBD1. Trimming cost V 0 bases and J 1 base; bases outside gene matches: 2. Germline CDR1 is KGHSH and CDR2 is LQKENI. The CDR3 covers 16 residues.

The V and J genes are TRBV5-5 and TRBJ1-3; no definite D call. The length of the CDR3 is 12 residues. The V end was cut by 4 bases, the J end by 6 bases, with 8 bases between. Germline assignment: CDR1 SGHKS and CDR2 YYEKEE (reference sequence). The CDR3 DNA is TGTGCCAGCAGCCTTAGCGTAAACACCATATATTTT. Amino acids: CASSLSVNTIYF.

The gene calls are TRBV6-1 and TRBJ2-3, with no clear D. Trimming pared 1 base from V and 2 bases from J, leaving 10 bases between. Germline-derived CDR1 and CDR2 are MNHNS and SASEGT. The length of the CDR3 is 15 residues. The CDR3 bases are TGTGCCAGCAGTGAAGGCTTCCAGTTCACAGATACGCAGTATTTT. Translating gives CASSEGFQFTDTQYF.

The rearrangement uses TRBV28 and TRBJ1-2; no reliable D call. The CDR3 is made up of 12 amino acids. V was shortened by 3 bases and J by 7 bases, with 9 bases between the two germline ends. Germline CDR1 and CDR2: MDHEN and SYDVKM. CDR3 sequence: CASSFGPGGYTF. CDR3 nucleotides: TGTGCCAGCAGTTTTGGACCGGGTGGCTACACCTTC.

Only a few counts were recorded for this clone. CDR3 sequence (DNA): TGTGCCAGCAGCACCCGGACTAGTCGCACCGCCAATGAGCAGTTCTTC. Amino acids: CASSTRTSRTANEQFF. J is TRBJ2-1 and V is TRBV9; 7 positions match TRBD2. V lost 4 bases to trimming and J lost 6 bases; unmatched junction nucleotides: 13. The CDR3 has 16 residues. Germline lookup yields CDR1 SGDLS and CDR2 YYNGEE.

This rearrangement joins TRBV7-2 to TRBJ2-3; D is unclear. V lost 5 bases, J lost 6 bases, and 15 bases lay in between. The germline V gene encodes CDR1 SGHTA and CDR2 FQGNSA. The CDR3 totals 14 residues. CDR3 protein: CASSPTFFVDTQYF. CDR3 coding DNA: TGTGCCAGCAGCCCCACTTTCTTCGTCGATACGCAGTATTTT.

This chain connects TRBV6-5 to TRBJ1-2; 7 nucleotides agree with TRBD1. The V segment lost 2 bases and the J segment 5 bases; nucleotides outside the gene matches: 5. Germline V gives CDR1 MNHEY, CDR2 SVGAGI. This CDR3 region has 14 residues. The CDR3 coding sequence is TGTGCCAGCAGTTACGCAGGGGGTATATATGGCTACACCTTC. Amino acid sequence: CASSYAGGIYGYTF.

V gene TRBV27 combines with J gene TRBJ1-5; no definite D call. This CDR3 has 14 residues. V was cut by 5 bases and J by 0 bases, with 8 bases left in between. Germline V gene data show CDR1 as MNHEY and CDR2 as SMNVEV (reference sequence). This CDR3 is CASSHKSSNQPQHF. DNA of the CDR3: TGTGCCAGCAGTCATAAGAGTAGCAATCAGCCCCAGCATTTT.

This chain joins TRBV2 and TRBJ2-1; D is undetermined. CDR1 SNHLY and CDR2 FYNNEI come from the germline V gene. CDR3 length equals 13 residues. Trimming removed 4 bases from V and 6 bases from J, with 10 bases in between. CDR3: CASSGLDRNEQFF. CDR3 nucleotide sequence: TGTGCCAGCAGTGGTTTAGATCGCAATGAGCAGTTCTTC. The full variable domain, completed using reference TRBV2 and TRBJ2-1, is EPEVTQTPSHQVTQMGQEVILRCVPISNHLYFYWYRQILGQKVEFLVSFYNNEISEKSEIFDDQFSVERPDGSNFTLKIRSTKLEDSAMYFCASSGLDRNEQFFGPGTRLTVL.

The sample holds one count of this clone. The chain is built from TRBV4-1 and TRBJ2-1, with D uncertain. Trimming pared 0 bases from V and 9 bases from J, leaving 6 bases between. There are 12 residues in the CDR3. Per the germline V gene, CDR1 is MGHRA and CDR2 is YSYEKL. CDR3 sequence: CASSQELTEQFF. CDR3 DNA sequence: TGCGCCAGCAGCCAAGAGCTTACTGAGCAGTTCTTC.

The chain carries TRBV11-3 and TRBJ2-1; 7 nucleotides agree with TRBD2. V trimming: 1 base; J trimming: 5 bases; junction bases outside the gene matches: 8. The CDR3 has 16 amino acids. CDR1 is SGHNT, CDR2 YENEEA, per germline. CDR3: CASSLGPGLGDNEQFF. The DNA of the CDR3 is TGTGCCAGCAGCTTAGGGCCCGGACTAGGTGACAATGAGCAGTTCTTC.